This T cell receptor (beta chain) was recorded in a study of blood T cell repertoires in COVID-19. At the level of the study: COVID-19 samples from acute and convalescent phases originated in the United States, Italy and Spain. T cells, B-cell-depleted T cells, or PBMCs provided the cDNA or gDNA that served as material.

Original methodology: Reference gene primer amplification gave estimated nucleated cell counts. The protocol was immunoSEQ multiplex PCR, while the TCRdb copy is restricted to in-frame clones and leaves out a portion. Clone size and V and J calls were adopted from that table, with D and trimming inferred from the DNA. The sample carries 250,000 or so clones, 75% to 90% recorded once. CDR1 MGHRA and CDR2 YSYEKL come from the germline V gene. The CDR3 runs 13 residues. Trimming took 0 bases from V and 7 from J, leaving 9 bases between them. The clonotype was recovered from a young woman with active or convalescent COVID-19. This chain connects TRBV4-1 to TRBJ1-2, with a possible D match to TRBD1 (5 bases). Sequencing used peripheral blood. This CDR3 is CASSQDLGPGYTF. CDR3 coding DNA: TGCGCCAGCAGCCAAGATCTGGGGCCTGGCTACACCTTC.